This TCR beta chain derives from a study of T cells after yellow fever vaccination. Template-switching 5'RACE yielded the TCR cDNA; a universal primer site and UMIs were added in the process. TCRdb independently ran MiXCR on the 5' RACE reads; one entry per CDR3 protein. Among under 700,000 distinct CDR3 sequences listed, around 17% were seen once. Whole-study results and caveats: Researchers noted that a small share of clonotypes showed up in both CD4 and CD8 compartments. Within FACS-sorted repertoires, abundant clonotypes contaminating from the bulk population could be present.

This clonotype has just a few counts. What it recognizes is unknown. CDR3 length: 17 residues. The V segment lost 3 bases and the J segment 0 bases; nucleotides outside the gene matches: 6. This specimen was PBMCs, taken 5 days after the first yellow fever vaccination. The chain links TRBV12-3 or TRBV12-4 to TRBJ2-3; 10 bases map to TRBD2. This sequence was found in a man aged 18 to 30 who received the YFV17D yellow fever vaccine. CDR3 residues: CASSFLAGGASTDTQYF. The CDR3 nucleotides are TGTGCCAGCAGTTTTTTAGCGGGGGGAGCTAGCACAGATACGCAGTATTTT.